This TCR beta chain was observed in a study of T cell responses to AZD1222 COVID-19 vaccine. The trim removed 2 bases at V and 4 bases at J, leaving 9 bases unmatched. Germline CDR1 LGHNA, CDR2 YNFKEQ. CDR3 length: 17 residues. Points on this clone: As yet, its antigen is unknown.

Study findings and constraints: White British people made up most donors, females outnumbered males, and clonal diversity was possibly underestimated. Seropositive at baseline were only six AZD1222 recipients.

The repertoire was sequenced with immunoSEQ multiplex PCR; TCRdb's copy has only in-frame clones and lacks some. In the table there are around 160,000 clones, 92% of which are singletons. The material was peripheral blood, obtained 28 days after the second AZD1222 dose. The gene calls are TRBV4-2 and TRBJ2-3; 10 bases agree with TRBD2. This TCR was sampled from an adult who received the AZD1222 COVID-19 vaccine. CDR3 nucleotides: TGTGCCAGCAGCCAACAGCGGGGACTAGCGTATGCAGATACGCAGTATTTT. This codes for CASSQQRGLAYADTQYF.